This T cell receptor beta chain was sequenced for a study of early T cells in non-severe SARS-CoV-2 infection. TCRdb reanalysed the 5' RACE reads using MiXCR and keeps one entry per CDR3 protein. Of 75,000 to 90,000 distinct CDR3 sequences listed, approximately 6% are singletons. At least ten counts were recorded for this clonotype. Sequences were obtained from whole blood. This receptor was taken from an adult who was a healthcare worker with PCR-confirmed SARS-CoV-2 infection or an uninfected control (not recorded which).

The CDR3 sequence is CAISKGLGTDTQYF. The CDR3 bases are TGTGCCATCAGCAAGGGACTAGGCACAGATACGCAGTATTTT. The chain joins TRBV10-3 to TRBJ2-3, with 8 positions matching TRBD2. V was pared by 6 bases and J by 1 base, with 3 bases of the junction left unmatched. The CDR3 runs 14 residues. CDR1 is ENHRY, CDR2 SYGVKD, per germline.